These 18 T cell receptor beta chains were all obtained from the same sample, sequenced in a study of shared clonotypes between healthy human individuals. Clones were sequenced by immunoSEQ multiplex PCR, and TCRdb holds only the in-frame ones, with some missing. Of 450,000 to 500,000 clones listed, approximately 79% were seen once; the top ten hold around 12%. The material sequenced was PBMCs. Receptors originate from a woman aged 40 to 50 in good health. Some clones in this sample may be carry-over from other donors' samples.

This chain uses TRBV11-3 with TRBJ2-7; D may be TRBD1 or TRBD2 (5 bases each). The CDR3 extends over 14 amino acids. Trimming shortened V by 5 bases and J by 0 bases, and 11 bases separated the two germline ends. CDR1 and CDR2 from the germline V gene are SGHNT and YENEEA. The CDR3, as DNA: TGTGCCAGCAGCCCCCGGGACGGCTCCTACGAGCAGTACTTC. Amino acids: CASSPRDGSYEQYF.

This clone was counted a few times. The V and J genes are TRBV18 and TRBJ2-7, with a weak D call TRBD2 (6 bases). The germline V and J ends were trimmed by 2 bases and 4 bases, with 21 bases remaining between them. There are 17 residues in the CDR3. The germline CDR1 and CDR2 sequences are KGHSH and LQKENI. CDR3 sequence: CASSPVRTTRPGYEQYF. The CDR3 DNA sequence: TGTGCCAGCTCACCAGTTCGGACTACTCGCCCGGGTTACGAGCAGTACTTC.

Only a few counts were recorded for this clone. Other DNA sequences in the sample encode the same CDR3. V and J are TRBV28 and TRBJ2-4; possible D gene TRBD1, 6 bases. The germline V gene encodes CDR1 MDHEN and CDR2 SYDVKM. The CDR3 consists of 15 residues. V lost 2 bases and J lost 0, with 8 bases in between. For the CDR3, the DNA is TGTGCCAGCAGTTTAGGACAGCTAGCCAAAAACATTCAGTACTTC. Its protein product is CASSLGQLAKNIQYF.

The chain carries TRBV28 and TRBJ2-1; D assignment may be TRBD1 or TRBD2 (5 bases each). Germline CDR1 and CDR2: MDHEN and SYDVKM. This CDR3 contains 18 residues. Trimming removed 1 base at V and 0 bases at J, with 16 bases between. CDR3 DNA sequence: TGTGCCAGCAGTTTATCGGTTTGGGGGAAGACCTCCTACAATGAGCAGTTCTTC. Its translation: CASSLSVWGKTSYNEQFF. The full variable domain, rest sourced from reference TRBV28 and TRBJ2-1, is DVKVTQSSRYLVKRTGEKVFLECVQDMDHENMFWYRQDPGLGLRLIYFSYDVKMKEKGDIPEGYSVSREKKERFSLILESASTNQTSMYLCASSLSVWGKTSYNEQFFGPGTRLTVL.

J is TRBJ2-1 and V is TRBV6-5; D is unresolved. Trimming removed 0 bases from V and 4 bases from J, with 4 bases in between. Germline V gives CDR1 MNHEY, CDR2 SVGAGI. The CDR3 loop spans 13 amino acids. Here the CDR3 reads CASSYSEYNEQFF. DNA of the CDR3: TGTGCCAGCAGTTACTCCGAATACAATGAGCAGTTCTTC.

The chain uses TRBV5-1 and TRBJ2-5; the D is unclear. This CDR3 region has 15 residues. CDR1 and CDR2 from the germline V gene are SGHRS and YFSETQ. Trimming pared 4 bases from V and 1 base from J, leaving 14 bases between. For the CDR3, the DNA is TGCGCCAGCAGCAAGGGTAACACCCGCCAAGAGACCCAGTACTTC. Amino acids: CASSKGNTRQETQYF.

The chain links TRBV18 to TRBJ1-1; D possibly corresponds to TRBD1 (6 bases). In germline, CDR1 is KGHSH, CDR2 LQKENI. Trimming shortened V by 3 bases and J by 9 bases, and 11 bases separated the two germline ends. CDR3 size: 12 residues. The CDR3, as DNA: TGTGCCAGCTCACCCGGGGACACCCAAGCTTTCTTT. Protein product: CASSPGDTQAFF.

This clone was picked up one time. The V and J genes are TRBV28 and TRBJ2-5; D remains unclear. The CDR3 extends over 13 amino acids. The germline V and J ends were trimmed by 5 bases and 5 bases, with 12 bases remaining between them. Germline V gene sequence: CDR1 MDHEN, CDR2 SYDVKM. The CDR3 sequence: CASSPEVGETQYF. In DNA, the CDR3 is TGTGCCAGCAGTCCCGAGGTAGGGGAGACCCAGTACTTC.

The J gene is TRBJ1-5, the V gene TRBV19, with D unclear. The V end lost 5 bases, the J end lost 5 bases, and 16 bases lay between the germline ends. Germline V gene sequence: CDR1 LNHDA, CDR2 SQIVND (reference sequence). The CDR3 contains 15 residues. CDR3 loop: CASSPPGVHDQPQHF. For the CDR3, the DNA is TGTGCCAGTAGTCCTCCTGGGGTCCACGATCAGCCCCAGCATTTT.

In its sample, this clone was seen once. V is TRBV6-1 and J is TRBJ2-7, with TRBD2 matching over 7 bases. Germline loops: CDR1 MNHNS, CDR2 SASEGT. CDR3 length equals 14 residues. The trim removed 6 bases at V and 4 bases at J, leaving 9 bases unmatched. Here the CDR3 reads CASRKREGGYEQYF. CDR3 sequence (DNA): TGTGCCAGCAGGAAGCGGGAAGGAGGTTACGAGCAGTACTTC.

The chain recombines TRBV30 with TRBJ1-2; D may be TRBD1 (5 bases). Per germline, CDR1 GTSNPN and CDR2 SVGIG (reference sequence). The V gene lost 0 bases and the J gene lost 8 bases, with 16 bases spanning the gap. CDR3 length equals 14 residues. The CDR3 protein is CAWSVRIQGRGYTF. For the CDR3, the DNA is TGTGCCTGGAGTGTGCGGATCCAGGGACGGGGCTACACCTTC.

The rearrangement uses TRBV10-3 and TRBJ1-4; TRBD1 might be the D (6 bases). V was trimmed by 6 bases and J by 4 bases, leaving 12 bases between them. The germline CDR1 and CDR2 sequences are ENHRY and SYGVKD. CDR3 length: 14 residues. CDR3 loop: CAISPDSRNEKLFF. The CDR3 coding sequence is TGTGCCATCAGCCCGGACAGTCGTAATGAAAAACTGTTTTTT.

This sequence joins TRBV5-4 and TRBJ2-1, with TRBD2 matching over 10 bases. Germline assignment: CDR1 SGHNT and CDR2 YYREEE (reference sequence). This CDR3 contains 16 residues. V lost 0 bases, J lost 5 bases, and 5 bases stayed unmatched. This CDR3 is CASSLGAAGGNNEQFF. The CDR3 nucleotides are TGTGCCAGCAGCTTGGGGGCAGCGGGAGGGAACAATGAGCAGTTCTTC.

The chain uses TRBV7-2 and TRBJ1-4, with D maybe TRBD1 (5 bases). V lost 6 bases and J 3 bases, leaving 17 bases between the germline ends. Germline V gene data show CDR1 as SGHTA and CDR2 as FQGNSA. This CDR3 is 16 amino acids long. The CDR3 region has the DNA TGTGCCAGCAGTTCCCCCCGACAGCTATCTAATGAAAAACTGTTTTTT. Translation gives CASSSPRQLSNEKLFF.

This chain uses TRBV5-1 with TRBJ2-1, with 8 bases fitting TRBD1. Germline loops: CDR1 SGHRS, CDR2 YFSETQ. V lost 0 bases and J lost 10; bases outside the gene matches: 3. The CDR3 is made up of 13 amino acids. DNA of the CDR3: TGCGCCAGCAGCTTGGGGGGACAGGCCGAGCAGTTCTTC. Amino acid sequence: CASSLGGQAEQFF.

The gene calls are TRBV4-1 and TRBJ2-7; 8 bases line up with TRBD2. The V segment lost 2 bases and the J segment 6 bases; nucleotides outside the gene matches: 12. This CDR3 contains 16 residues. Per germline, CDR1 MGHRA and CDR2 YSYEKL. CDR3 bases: TGCGCCAGCAGCCAAACCTTAGCGGGAACCTCGGGCGAGCAGTACTTC. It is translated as CASSQTLAGTSGEQYF.

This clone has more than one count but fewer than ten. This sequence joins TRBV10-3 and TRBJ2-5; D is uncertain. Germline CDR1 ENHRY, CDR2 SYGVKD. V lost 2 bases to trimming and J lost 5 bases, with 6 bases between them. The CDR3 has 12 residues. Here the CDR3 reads CAISENGETQYF. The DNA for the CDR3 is TGTGCCATCAGTGAGAACGGTGAGACCCAGTACTTC.

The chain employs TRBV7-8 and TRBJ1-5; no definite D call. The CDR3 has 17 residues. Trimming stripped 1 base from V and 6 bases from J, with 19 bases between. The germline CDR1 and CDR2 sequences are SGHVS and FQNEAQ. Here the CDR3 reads CASSLGAGLRMRQPQHF. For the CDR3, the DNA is TGTGCCAGCAGCTTAGGGGCAGGACTCAGGATGCGTCAGCCCCAGCATTTT.